This note documents a single TCR beta chain sequence. This specimen belongs to a study of blood T cell repertoires in COVID-19. Background on the study: Material from acute and convalescent COVID-19 was sourced from the United States, Italy and Spain. PBMCs, B-cell-depleted T cells, or T cells were the source of the cDNA or gDNA that made up the material.

Original processing notes: Nucleated cell counts were estimated from reference gene primer amplification. Clones were sequenced by immunoSEQ multiplex PCR, and TCRdb holds only the in-frame ones, with some missing. The V and J calls and the clone size are those of that table, but D and trimming were determined from the DNA. Among about 370,000 clones listed, 70% to 90% were seen once. Germline assignment: CDR1 LGHNA and CDR2 YSLEER. Trimming cost V 4 bases and J 5 bases; bases outside gene matches: 14. This CDR3 is 19 amino acids long. It was during active infection that Seattle patients were enrolled and then longitudinally followed.

The chain uses TRBV4-3 and TRBJ2-3; 14 nucleotides line up with TRBD2. The source material was peripheral blood. This receptor was obtained from a woman aged 25 to 39 with COVID-19, enrolled during active disease. CDR3 in DNA: TGCGCCAGCAGCCTGAGACTAGCGGGAGGGCCTAGGGGATTAGATACGCAGTATTTT. It codes for CASSLRLAGGPRGLDTQYF.